The source of this TCR beta chain is a study of Graves' ophthalmopathy and Graves' hyperthyroidism. Whole-study results and caveats: Blood shared most expanded thyroid clonotypes above 0.001 frequency.

Germline-derived CDR1 and CDR2 are PRHDT and FYEKMQ (reference sequence). The CDR3 runs to 15 residues. Between the trimmed V and J ends, which lost 0 bases and 0 bases, there was a span of 6 bases. Under 3 months in duration, the ophthalmopathy in affected donors had moderate-to-severe activity, CAS ≥3 and NOSPECS ≥4. This clonotype was seen repeatedly, ten times or more. Its antigen is unidentified. The TCR beta CDR3 regions underwent amplification from RNA transcripts. HTBI-primed RT-PCR formed the first round, and a multiplex PCR formed the second. TCRdb analysed the multiplex PCR reads with MiXCR anew, one entry per CDR3 protein. The table shows 660,000 or so distinct CDR3 sequences, with under 50% occurring only once.

The chain links TRBV13 to TRBJ1-3, with D uncertain. The clonotype was recovered from an adult man with Graves' ophthalmopathy. The sample was peripheral blood. The CDR3 nucleotides are TGTGCCAGCAGCTTAGGCCGCTTCTCTGGAAACACCATATATTTT. Amino acids: CASSLGRFSGNTIYF.